Listed below are T cell receptor beta chains from one sample, sequenced in a study of cytotoxic CD8 clonotypes in ibrutinib-treated CLL. Sequenced by immunoSEQ multiplex PCR; TCRdb stores in-frame clones only, minus some. The profile shows about 140,000 clones, about 84% of them singletons. This specimen was PBMCs, taken after 36 months of ibrutinib treatment. These receptors all come from a human donor with chronic lymphocytic leukemia. The CDR3 runs from the conserved cysteine through the conserved F or W. The D gene is left open where the match is weak. Rows may omit the clone size; those that give it use once, few, many or a size class.

TRBJ2-5 | . | . | TRBV28 | CASSDFQETQYF | TGTGCCAGTTCAGACTTCCAAGAGACCCAGTACTTC
TRBJ1-6 | . | TRBD1 | TRBV7-2 | CASSLDRGRNSPLHF | TGTGCCAGCAGCTTGGACAGGGGCAGAAATTCACCCCTCCACTTT
TRBJ2-1 | . | TRBD2 | TRBV19 | CASSIYRGGIFSYNEQFF | TGTGCCAGTAGTATTTATCGGGGGGGAATATTCTCCTACAATGAGCAGTTCTTC
TRBJ1-6 | once | . | TRBV5-1 | CASSSGTSNSPLHF | TGCGCCAGCAGCTCAGGGACAAGTAATTCACCCCTCCACTTT
TRBJ1-3 | . | . | TRBV9 | CASSALPQGISGNTIYF | TGTGCCAGCAGCGCACTACCACAGGGTATCTCTGGAAACACCATATATTTT
TRBJ2-2 | few | . | TRBV6-4 | CASSEMWNTGELFF | TGTGCCAGCAGTGAAATGTGGAACACCGGGGAGCTGTTTTTT
TRBJ1-2 | . | TRBD1 | TRBV27 | CASSRTGSNKGPLISYGYTF | TGTGCCAGCAGCCGGACAGGGAGTAATAAAGGGCCCCTGATCTCCTATGGCTACACCTTC
TRBJ1-6 | . | . | TRBV6-5 | CASSATVSRRGTLHF | TGTGCCAGCAGTGCAACGGTGTCCCGGAGAGGGACCCTCCACTTT
TRBJ2-1 | few | . | TRBV6-1 | CASSEDVLAFSAYNEQFF | TGTGCCAGCAGTGAAGACGTCTTAGCGTTTAGTGCCTACAATGAGCAGTTCTTC
TRBJ2-7 | . | . | TRBV11-2 | CASSPSYEQYF | TGTGCCAGCAGTCCGAGCTACGAGCAGTACTTC
TRBJ2-2 | . | . | TRBV9 | CASSATLPGELFF | TGTGCCAGCAGCGCAACATTACCCGGGGAGCTGTTTTTT
TRBJ1-2 | . | TRBD1 | TRBV5-1 | CASSPGQLYGYTF | TGCGCCAGCAGCCCGGGACAGCTCTATGGCTACACCTTC
TRBJ2-3 | . | . | TRBV10-3 | CAITSGTPGTDTQYF | TGTGCCATTACATCTGGGACACCTGGCACAGATACGCAGTATTTT
TRBJ2-4 | . | . | TRBV11-3 | CASSLVGSAKNIQYF | TGTGCCAGCAGCTTAGTTGGATCAGCCAAAAACATTCAGTACTTC
TRBJ1-1 | . | . | TRBV29-1 | CSVERKGNTEAFF | TGCAGCGTTGAAAGGAAGGGGAACACTGAAGCTTTCTTT
TRBJ1-6 | once | . | TRBV7-6 | CASSFTPSDGVLPYNSPLHF | TGTGCCAGCAGCTTTACCCCAAGCGACGGGGTCCTGCCCTATAATTCACCCCTCCACTTT
TRBJ1-5 | . | . | TRBV10-3 | CAISEGVGRSNQPQHF | TGTGCCATCAGTGAGGGCGTGGGCCGGAGCAATCAGCCCCAGCATTTT
TRBJ1-6 | few | . | TRBV2 | CASTQNSPLHF | TGTGCCAGCACCCAGAATTCACCCCTCCACTTT
TRBJ2-5 | once | TRBD1 | TRBV4-1 | CASSQGDRGPQETQYF | TGCGCCAGCAGCCAAGGGGACAGGGGGCCCCAAGAGACCCAGTACTTC
TRBJ2-3 | . | TRBD2 | TRBV12-5 | CASGLVRTSVSTDTQYF | TGTGCTAGTGGTTTGGTCCGGACTAGCGTAAGCACAGATACGCAGTATTTT
TRBJ1-5 | few | . | TRBV6-6 | CASSYSSTHQPQHF | TGTGCCAGCAGTTACTCCTCTACACATCAGCCCCAGCATTTT
TRBJ1-5 | once | . | TRBV4-1 | CASSKYQSSNQPQHF | TGCGCCAGCAGCAAATACCAGAGTAGCAATCAGCCCCAGCATTTT
TRBJ1-1 | . | . | TRBV6-5 | CASKEPGNTEAFF | TGTGCCAGTAAGGAACCGGGGAACACTGAAGCTTTCTTT
TRBJ2-5 | . | . | TRBV7-9 | CASSLAVETQYF | TGTGCCAGCAGCTTAGCGGTGGAGACCCAGTACTTC
TRBJ1-1 | once | . | TRBV7-3 | CASSLIGQGSTEAFF | TGTGCCAGCAGCTTAATTGGGCAGGGGAGCACTGAAGCTTTCTTT
TRBJ1-3 | . | . | TRBV4-1 | CASSHQNLGNTIYF | TGCGCCAGCAGCCACCAGAACCTAGGAAACACCATATATTTT